This TCR beta chain was found in a study of blood T cell repertoires in COVID-19. Looking at the study overall: The study drew acute and convalescent COVID-19 samples from the United States, Italy and Spain.

Notes on this clone: This same CDR3 is encoded by further DNA sequences in the sample.

With V trimmed by 2 bases and J by 1 base, 2 bases remained unmatched. CDR1 is MDHEN and CDR2 is SYDVKM in the germline V gene. The CDR3 has 15 amino acids. The authors' processing: Reference gene primer amplification in the assay estimated nucleated cell counts. Only in-frame clones appear in the TCRdb table, and some are missing; sequencing was by immunoSEQ multiplex PCR. The DNA gave D and trimming, while V, J and clone size come from that table. The sample consists of more than 110,000 clones, around nine tenths of them appearing once. The chain couples TRBV28 to TRBJ1-5, with 7 bases that match TRBD1. This clonotype originated in a human donor in a cohort sampled during active COVID-19. The sample comprised peripheral blood. DNA of the CDR3: TGTGCCAGCAGTTTAATACAGGGGAGCAATCAGCCCCAGCATTTT. Translating it yields CASSLIQGSNQPQHF.